Described below is a single TCR beta chain sequence and its context. As yet, its antigen is unknown. Being one base from a much bigger clone, this may be a read error. The CDR3 is made up of 13 amino acids. Per the germline V gene, CDR1 is SEHNR and CDR2 is FQNEAQ (reference sequence). The V gene lost 2 bases and the J gene lost 1 base, with 5 bases spanning the gap. Sequenced by immunoSEQ multiplex PCR; TCRdb stores in-frame clones only, minus some. Of about 40,000 clones listed, approximately 70% are singletons. This entry comes from a study of PD-1 blockade in classical Hodgkin lymphoma. Study overall: Patients were given intravenous nivolumab, 3 mg/kg, every 2 weeks. General study results and limits: The study found complete responders had baseline diversity similar to newly diagnosed patients. In CD4+ cells, TCR diversity went up significantly by C4D1, but in CD8+ cells it did not.

Each patient experienced a relapse that followed autologous stem cell transplantation, and brentuximab vedotin exposure varied. Patients had relapsed/refractory classical Hodgkin lymphoma with complete response, partial response or progressive disease as best response. This clonotype originated in a human donor with classical Hodgkin lymphoma. The V gene is TRBV7-9, the J gene TRBJ1-1; a weak D match, TRBD1 (5 bases). The sample was peripheral blood mononuclear cells (PBMCs), taken at baseline. The CDR3 protein is CASSLQGNTEAFF. The CDR3 coding sequence is TGTGCCAGCAGCTTACAGGGGAACACTGAAGCTTTCTTT.